This T cell receptor (beta chain) was sequenced during a study of a mutant IDH1 vaccine in newly diagnosed glioma. Time point reported: week 23, last vaccination. Vaccination used 300 ug of mutant IDH1 20-mer peptide per dose, with topical imiquimod. Trimming removed 6 bases from V and 5 bases from J, with 14 bases in between. The CDR3 loop spans 12 amino acids. From germline, CDR1 is SQVTM and CDR2 ANQGSEA. Note on this clone: Its matching antigen is unknown.

Some clones are missing from TCRdb's copy, which holds only in-frame ones; the method was immunoSEQ multiplex PCR. Here the sample spans about 67,000 clones, 75% to 90% being singletons. The sequences come from PBMCs, collected from a glioma patient whose treatment included an IDH1 peptide vaccine. This sequence joins TRBV29-1 and TRBJ2-7; the D call may be TRBD1 or TRBD2 (5 bases each). The receptor was derived from a man aged 18 to 30 with glioma. The CDR3 DNA reads TGCAGCGTGCCCCTAGGGACGAACGAGCAGTACTTC. As protein: CSVPLGTNEQYF.